This paragraph covers one TCR beta chain sequence. The target antigen is unknown. The sample is drawn from a study of vaccination effects on CD4 cells after COVID-19. Germline CDR1 is GTSNPN and CDR2 is SVGIG (reference sequence). This CDR3 is built from 14 residues. The junction had 5 bases not matched to a gene; V was cut back by 1 base and J by 5 bases. Within the ViraFEST assay, antigen-specific CD4+ T cells underwent expansion with viral peptide pools prior to sequencing. Scientists isolated CD4+ T cells after an approximately 11-day culture period ended. PCR showed that the person got SARS-CoV-2 infection at some point between March and December 2020. The method was immunoSEQ multiplex PCR; TCRdb's version includes in-frame clones alone and lacks a portion of them. This sample has 22,000 or so clones, with about 80% found just once. Whole-study findings and limits: Convalescents showed post-vaccine spike-reactive clones that were mainly new vaccine-induced clones.

The sequenced sample was CD4+ T cells from PBMCs cultured with a peptide pool, obtained before COVID-19 vaccination. The rearrangement joins TRBV30 to TRBJ2-5; 9 bases are shared with TRBD2. The receptor comes from a human donor who had a prior SARS-CoV-2 infection. The CDR3 reads CAWSGLAGFETQYF. DNA for the CDR3: TGTGCCTGGAGTGGCCTAGCGGGGTTTGAGACCCAGTACTTC.